Sequencing of this TCR beta chain was carried out in a study of blood T cell repertoires in COVID-19. Study background: From the United States, Italy and Spain came samples of acute and convalescent COVID-19.

The study recruited people aged about 18 to 95 years across roughly 23 US areas. Participants reported their clinical history, and cohort assignment relied on those reports. Each recovered donor of Cohort 3 presented with two negative PCRs, clearance, or symptom resolution. The assay was immunoSEQ multiplex PCR, and TCRdb's table has in-frame clones only and misses some. This sample carries some 290,000 clones, around nine tenths of them seen once, and the ten largest clones take about a tenth. The CDR3 runs 14 residues. Germline values: CDR1 MNHEY, CDR2 SVGAGI. Trimming removed 7 bases from V and 1 base from J, with 13 bases in between.

The V call is TRBV6-5, the J call TRBJ1-1, with D unclear. The source material was PBMCs or T cells enriched from blood (not recorded which). The origin of this receptor is a woman in her twenties or thirties who had recovered from COVID-19. CDR3 protein: CASINPTGNTEAFF. The CDR3 nucleotides are TGTGCCAGCATTAACCCGACGGGGAACACTGAAGCTTTCTTT.